The present T cell receptor (beta chain) was sequenced within a study of shared clonotypes between healthy human individuals. Background on the study: For every donor, three CD4 naive, three CD4 memory, two CD8 naive and one CD8 memory plates were used.

CD4+ cells yielded CD45RA+ naive and CD45RA-negative memory subsets. Regarding this clone: No antigen is known for it.

Overall study results and limits: Clonotypes shared by all four sorted-subset donors had higher generation probabilities than non-shared clonotypes.

CDR3 length equals 14 residues. After removal of 1 base from V and 10 bases from J, the junction contained 9 bases not matched to a gene. CDR1 is SGHAT and CDR2 is FQNNGV in the germline V gene. TCRdb's table, derived via immunoSEQ multiplex PCR, lists solely in-frame clones and lacks some. The table records roughly 2.4 million clones, approximately 96% of them present only once. The clonotype comes from a man aged 18-30 years in good health. The source material was naive CD4+ T cells sorted from blood. Subset described: CD45RA+ positively selected. The chain is built from TRBV11-2 and TRBJ1-1; 7 bases match TRBD1. The CDR3 bases are TGTGCCAGCAGCTTAGTAGGGGACAGCGCTATAGCTTTCTTT. It is translated as CASSLVGDSAIAFF. Filled out from reference TRBV11-2 and TRBJ1-1, the complete variable domain reads EAGVAQSPRYKIIEKRQSVAFWCNPISGHATLYWYQQILGQGPKLLIQFQNNGVVDDSQLPKDRFSAERLKGVDSTLKIQPAKLEDSAVYLCASSLVGDSAIAFFGQGTRLTVV.